This T cell receptor (beta chain) derives from a study of cytomegalovirus exposure and HLA in healthy donors. Study results and limitations: Testing in vitro showed a few CMV-associated chains specific for CMV antigens. Cytomegalovirus status was reportedly diagnosed by the classifier with high specificity and sensitivity.

On this clone itself: Its antigen is as yet unknown.

Sequencing used immunoSEQ multiplex PCR; TCRdb keeps in-frame clones, though not all of them. The repertoire consists of under 250,000 clones, with roughly 80% occurring once and the leading ten covering around 5.4%. The germline gives CDR1 SGDLS, CDR2 YYNGEE. This CDR3 is 14 amino acids long. With 2 bases clipped from V and 6 bases from J, the junction kept 3 bases outside the gene matches. Source material: PBMCs. The sequence came from a woman aged 18 to 35 in good health and CMV-seronegative. The chain has TRBV9 and TRBJ2-1; 9 bases are a match to TRBD2. Here the CDR3 DNA reads TGTGCCAGCAGCGTCGGAGCGGGAGGCAATGAGCAGTTCTTC. Translated: CASSVGAGGNEQFF.